These 31 T cell receptor beta chains share one sample of origin, sequenced in a study of cytomegalovirus exposure and HLA in healthy donors. Data came from immunoSEQ multiplex PCR; TCRdb stores just in-frame clones and leaves some out. The sample holds some 140,000 clones, roughly nine tenths seen once. The sample comprised PBMCs. These receptor sequences come from a man between 18 and 35 years old in good health and CMV-seronegative.

The chain carries TRBV27 and TRBJ2-5; 9 bases align to TRBD1. The V gene end was trimmed by 3 bases and the J gene end by 5 bases; junction bases not matched to a gene: 19. The CDR3 runs to 19 residues. Germline CDR1 is MNHEY and CDR2 is SMNVEV (reference sequence). CDR3 residues: CASSFGRKWDRVRRETQYF. The CDR3, as DNA: TGTGCCAGCAGTTTCGGTAGGAAATGGGACAGGGTTCGACGCGAGACCCAGTACTTC.

This clone was counted a few times. The CDR3 loop reads CASSTRSSGANVLTF. Written as DNA, the CDR3 is TGTGCCAGCAGCACAAGGAGTTCTGGGGCCAACGTCCTGACTTTC. V is TRBV7-2 and J is TRBJ2-6; no definite D call. The germline V and J ends were trimmed by 5 bases and 1 base, with 9 bases remaining between them. Per germline, CDR1 SGHTA and CDR2 FQGNSA. This CDR3 contains 15 residues. The variable domain in full, completed from reference TRBV7-2 and TRBJ2-6, reads GAGVSQSPSNKVTEKGKDVELRCDPISGHTALYWYRQSLGQGLEFLIYFQGNSAPDKSGLPSDRFSAERTGGSVSTLTIQRTQQEDSAVYLCASSTRSSGANVLTFGAGSRLTVL.

This clone was picked up one time. The chain joins TRBV27 to TRBJ1-1; a possible D gene is TRBD1 (5 bases). In germline, CDR1 is MNHEY, CDR2 SMNVEV (reference sequence). The CDR3 has 16 amino acids. Trimming stripped 0 bases from V and 2 bases from J, with 13 bases between. CDR3: CASSLSIDSRNTEAFF. CDR3 coding DNA: TGTGCCAGCAGTTTATCGATAGACAGCCGAAACACTGAAGCTTTCTTT.

V gene TRBV7-9 combines with J gene TRBJ2-2; unclear D gene. The CDR3 spans 14 residues. The V gene's germline CDR1 is SEHNR and CDR2 FQNEAQ (reference sequence). Trimming took 7 bases from V and 6 from J, leaving 15 bases between them. The CDR3 sequence is CASTFNTGAGELFF. Here the CDR3 DNA reads TGTGCCAGCACGTTCAACACCGGAGCCGGGGAGCTGTTTTTT.

This chain links TRBV7-9 with TRBJ2-5, with D unresolved. Trimming pared 5 bases from V and 5 bases from J, leaving 6 bases between. The CDR3 extends over 11 amino acids. CDR1 is SEHNR, CDR2 FQNEAQ, per germline (reference sequence). The CDR3 nucleotides read TGTGCCAGCAGCGTCTTGGAGACCCAGTACTTC. Translation: CASSVLETQYF.

CDR3 nucleotide sequence: TGTGCCAGCAGTGTTCACAGAGGGGCGACTAGCGGCAACGGCCACGAGCAGTACTTC. Residues: CASSVHRGATSGNGHEQYF. This chain uses TRBV2 with TRBJ2-7; 9 positions agree with TRBD2. The V gene's germline CDR1 is SNHLY and CDR2 FYNNEI. There are 19 residues in the CDR3. V trimming: 4 bases; J trimming: 5 bases; junction bases outside the gene matches: 21.

V is TRBV19 and J is TRBJ1-2, with TRBD1 matching 7 bases. CDR1 is LNHDA and CDR2 is SQIVND in the germline V gene (reference sequence). J was trimmed by 5 bases and V by 9 bases; bases with no gene match: 12. The CDR3 extends over 14 amino acids. CDR3 in amino acids: CASVMGGQSYGYTF. The DNA of the CDR3 is TGTGCCAGCGTGATGGGGGGACAGTCTTATGGCTACACCTTC.

The chain carries TRBV27 and TRBJ2-3, with 14 bases that match TRBD2. With 3 bases clipped from V and 3 bases from J, the junction kept 14 bases outside the gene matches. The CDR3 extends over 20 amino acids. From germline, CDR1 is MNHEY and CDR2 SMNVEV (reference sequence). The CDR3 loop reads CASSFLPPGLAGERTDTQYF. DNA for the CDR3: TGTGCCAGCAGTTTTTTACCCCCGGGACTAGCGGGAGAAAGGACAGATACGCAGTATTTT.

The V and J genes are TRBV5-5 and TRBJ2-7; D possibly corresponds to TRBD1 (5 bases). This CDR3 region has 17 residues. V was trimmed by 2 bases and J by 5 bases, leaving 23 bases between them. Germline V gene sequence: CDR1 SGHKS, CDR2 YYEKEE (reference sequence). The CDR3 DNA follows: TGTGCCAGCAGCTTAGACAGCACCTCATACTCGTGGAACGAGCAGTACTTC. This codes for CASSLDSTSYSWNEQYF.

The J gene is TRBJ1-2, the V gene TRBV9; D possibly corresponds to TRBD1 (5 bases). CDR1 and CDR2 (germline): SGDLS, YYNGEE. V lost 3 bases and J lost 4, with 13 bases in between. The CDR3 contains 14 residues. The CDR3: CASSARRGFYGYTF. The CDR3 nucleotides read TGTGCCAGCAGCGCCAGACGGGGGTTCTATGGCTACACCTTC.

The rearrangement links TRBV27 to TRBJ2-1; TRBD2 matches 9 bases. The CDR3 runs to 15 residues. The V gene end was trimmed by 3 bases and the J gene end by 8 bases; junction bases not matched to a gene: 8. Germline V gene lookup returns CDR1 MNHEY and CDR2 SMNVEV (reference sequence). The CDR3, as DNA: TGTGCCAGCAGTTTTTTAGCGGGAGCCTCGGATGAGCAGTTCTTC. It is translated as CASSFLAGASDEQFF.

The chain links TRBV18 to TRBJ2-7, with D possibly being TRBD1 (6 bases). This CDR3 spans 14 amino acids. V shed 6 bases and J shed 5 bases, with 17 bases lying between them. Germline V gives CDR1 KGHSH, CDR2 LQKENI. The CDR3 loop is CASSRRTDSHEQYF. The CDR3 nucleotides read TGTGCCAGCTCCCGCCGGACAGATTCCCACGAGCAGTACTTC.

The chain is built from TRBV5-4 and TRBJ2-3; the match to TRBD2 covers 9 bases. The germline V gene has CDR1 SGHNT and CDR2 YYREEE (reference sequence). The CDR3 loop spans 14 amino acids. With 10 bases clipped from V and 0 bases from J, the junction kept 6 bases outside the gene matches. The CDR3, as DNA: TGTGCCGTCACTAGCGGGCCGAGCACAGATACGCAGTATTTT. Translated, it gives CAVTSGPSTDTQYF.

The chain joins TRBV10-3 to TRBJ1-6; 8 bases are shared with TRBD1. The CDR3 length is 14 residues. With V trimmed by 3 bases and J by 6 bases, 1 base remained unmatched. Germline CDR1 and CDR2: ENHRY and SYGVKD. CDR3 nucleotides: TGTGCCATCAGTGATGGACAGGGTAATTCACCCCTCCACTTT. It encodes CAISDGQGNSPLHF.

The genes are TRBV2 and TRBJ1-1; the D is unclear. The CDR3 spans 13 residues. Germline V lookup: CDR1 SNHLY, CDR2 FYNNEI. V lost 4 bases and J lost 1, with 7 bases in between. CDR3 in amino acids: CASSVTGNTEAFF. DNA for the CDR3: TGTGCCAGCAGTGTTACGGGGAACACTGAAGCTTTCTTT.

In this sample, this clone turned up once. The chain combines TRBV6-5 with TRBJ2-3; 7 bases are shared with TRBD2. Germline CDR1 reads MNHEY; CDR2 reads SVGAGI. Germline trimming cut 1 base from V and 1 base from J; bases unmatched to any gene: 5. The CDR3 length is 16 residues. In nucleotides, the CDR3 is TGTGCCAGCAGTTACTTCTCTAGCGGTGGCACAGATACGCAGTATTTT. This encodes CASSYFSSGGTDTQYF.

This chain uses TRBV7-2 with TRBJ2-7; D is perhaps TRBD2 (5 bases). The ends were cut back, 7 bases at V and 5 bases at J, with 18 bases in the middle. CDR3 length: 14 residues. Germline V gene data show CDR1 as SGHTA and CDR2 as FQGNSA. The CDR3 reads CASMEDALTDEQYF. CDR3 sequence (DNA): TGTGCCAGCATGGAGGACGCCCTCACGGACGAGCAGTACTTC.

As to this clone: A junction end diverges from the germline sequence, so it may reflect a read error. The chain recombines TRBV6-6 with TRBJ1-2, with 7 bases identical to TRBD1. Germline CDR1 and CDR2: MNHNY and SVGAGI (reference sequence). CDR3 length equals 12 residues. In nucleotides, the CDR3 is TGTGCCAGCACTTACAGGGGCTATGGCTACACCTTC. Residues: CASTYRGYGYTF.

The rearrangement joins TRBV5-6 to TRBJ1-2, with TRBD1 as a possible D gene (6 bases). Germline V gives CDR1 SGHDT, CDR2 YYEEEE. This CDR3 comprises 16 residues. Trimming shortened V by 3 bases and J by 2 bases, and 17 bases separated the two germline ends. In DNA, the CDR3 is TGTGCCAGCAGCTCGAAAGCCGGGACACGGAACTATGGCTACACCTTC. Its protein is CASSSKAGTRNYGYTF.

V is TRBV28 and J is TRBJ2-7; D may be TRBD1 (5 bases). Trimming removed 5 bases from V and 5 bases from J, with 16 bases in between. There are 14 residues in the CDR3. Germline lookup yields CDR1 MDHEN and CDR2 SYDVKM. CDR3 coding DNA: TGTGCCAGCAGTCCTTTAAGACAGAGCCACGAGCAGTACTTC. Translation gives CASSPLRQSHEQYF.

The rearrangement links TRBV19 to TRBJ1-5; 9 nucleotides match TRBD1. The CDR3 sequence is 15 residues long. Unmatched junction bases numbered 6, after V lost 3 bases and J lost 6 bases. Germline CDR1 is LNHDA and CDR2 is SQIVND (reference sequence). In DNA, the CDR3 is TGTGCCAGTAGTATCGACAGGGGGTATCGTCAGCCCCAGCATTTT. Its translation: CASSIDRGYRQPQHF. Together with reference TRBV19 and TRBJ1-5, the CDR3 gives the full variable domain: DGGITQSPKYLFRKEGQNVTLSCEQNLNHDAMYWYRQDPGQGLRLIYYSQIVNDFQKGDIAEGYSVSREKKESFPLTVTSAQKNPTAFYLCASSIDRGYRQPQHFGDGTRLSIL.

The chain has TRBV7-6 and TRBJ2-7; D gene uncertain. The length of the CDR3 is 15 residues. V dropped 5 bases and J dropped 0 bases, with 14 bases sitting between them. The germline gives CDR1 SGHVS, CDR2 FNYEAQ. CDR3 DNA sequence: TGTGCCAGCAGCCTAGGAGCTGGTTCCTCCTACGAGCAGTACTTC. It specifies CASSLGAGSSYEQYF.

CDR3 residues: CASAGTGELFF. The CDR3 DNA is TGTGCCAGCGCGGGCACCGGGGAGCTGTTTTTT. This chain connects TRBV27 to TRBJ2-2, with D possibly being TRBD2 (5 bases). The CDR3 is made up of 11 amino acids. Trimming left V 8 bases short and J 4 bases short, with 5 bases between. Germline V gene lookup returns CDR1 MNHEY and CDR2 SMNVEV (reference sequence).

The chain combines TRBV27 with TRBJ1-2; D not certain. The CDR3 totals 13 residues. Germline assignment: CDR1 MNHEY and CDR2 SMNVEV (reference sequence). V gave up 6 bases and J gave up 8 bases, with 16 bases separating them. The CDR3 loop reads CASRPRRGSGYTF. The CDR3 DNA sequence: TGTGCCAGCAGACCCCGGCGCGGCTCCGGCTACACCTTC.

This chain uses TRBV2 with TRBJ2-7, with 8 bases lining up with TRBD1. Germline CDR1 SNHLY, CDR2 FYNNEI. The CDR3 runs to 16 residues. The V gene end was trimmed by 6 bases and the J gene end by 3 bases; junction bases not matched to a gene: 13. The CDR3 reads CASRDIKQGVYYEQYF. CDR3 DNA sequence: TGTGCCAGCAGAGACATTAAACAGGGGGTTTACTACGAGCAGTACTTC.

The rearrangement links TRBV9 to TRBJ1-1; D is unclear. The V end was cut by 2 bases, the J end by 1 base, with 9 bases between. Germline CDR1 and CDR2: SGDLS and YYNGEE. This CDR3 has 14 amino acids. The CDR3 nucleotides are TGTGCCAGCAGCGTTACGTCGGGGAACACTGAAGCTTTCTTT. It translates to CASSVTSGNTEAFF.

The J gene is TRBJ1-3, the V gene TRBV9; 9 bases fit TRBD1. V trimming: 0 bases; J trimming: 6 bases; junction bases outside the gene matches: 7. Germline V CDR1 and CDR2: SGDLS, YYNGEE. The CDR3 totals 16 residues. The CDR3 DNA is TGTGCCAGCAGCGTAGGTCCGTGGACAGGGGAAAACACCATATATTTT. This gives the protein CASSVGPWTGENTIYF.

The V gene is TRBV19, the J gene TRBJ1-1; 7 nucleotides agree with TRBD1. V shed 1 base, J shed 4 bases, and the junction held 3 bases outside the gene matches. Germline V gene lookup returns CDR1 LNHDA and CDR2 SQIVND (reference sequence). The CDR3 runs to 14 residues. The CDR3 loop is CASSIAHRGTEAFF. The CDR3 bases are TGTGCCAGTAGTATAGCACACAGGGGCACTGAAGCTTTCTTT.

This clone was detected a few times. The V call is TRBV10-1, the J call TRBJ2-7; TRBD1 might be the D (5 bases). V was clipped by 6 bases and J by 3 bases, with 15 bases between them. The CDR3 runs to 14 residues. Per germline, CDR1 WNHNN and CDR2 SYGVQD (reference sequence). The CDR3 region has the DNA TGCGCCAGCAGGACCAGGACGGACAACTACGAGCAGTACTTC. It translates to CASRTRTDNYEQYF.

The V gene is TRBV2, the J gene TRBJ2-5; D possibly corresponds to TRBD1 (6 bases). Per the germline V gene, CDR1 is SNHLY and CDR2 is FYNNEI. The CDR3 sequence is 14 residues long. Trimming stripped 8 bases from V and 2 bases from J, with 15 bases between. The DNA for the CDR3 is TGTGCCAGCTCGTCCGGGACAAATCAAGAGACCCAGTACTTC. Its translation is CASSSGTNQETQYF.

The genes are TRBV7-9 and TRBJ2-1, with D perhaps matching TRBD2 (6 bases). The CDR3 runs to 15 residues. CDR1 is SEHNR, CDR2 FQNEAQ, per germline (reference sequence). The V end lost 1 base, the J end lost 12 bases, and 19 bases lay between the germline ends. Here the CDR3 DNA reads TGTGCCAGCAGCTTAGAACTAGCTTCTGGGTTAGGGCAGTTCTTC. Its translation is CASSLELASGLGQFF.